A selection of T cell receptor beta chains follows, all from one sample in a study of molecular identifiers for immune sequencing clone quantification. One entry per CDR3 protein, called by TCRdb with MiXCR from the PCR reads. Of approximately 630,000 distinct CDR3 sequences in the sample, roughly 23% were seen once. The specimen sequenced was naive CD8+ T cells from blood, with Jurkat cell RNA spiked in. Source of these receptors: a human donor in good health. Some libraries in this study had Jurkat cell RNA spiked in. Both conserved end residues are part of each CDR3. D genes are given only for firm matches. Only part of the rows carry a size: once, few, many, or a class if the clone is expanded.

d_call	clone_size	v_call	j_call	cdr3_aa	cdr3_nt
NA	NA	TRBV4-2	TRBJ2-7	CASSQGYSGDRSSYEQYF	TGTGCCAGCAGCCAAGGATATTCTGGTGACAGGAGCTCCTACGAGCAGTACTTC
NA	many	TRBV4-3	TRBJ2-6	CASSQDFTGFLGANVLTF	TGCGCCAGCAGCCAAGATTTTACAGGGTTCTTGGGGGCCAACGTCCTGACTTTC
TRBD2	many	TRBV29-1	TRBJ2-1	CSAMGLAGGPWGNEQFF	TGCAGCGCTATGGGACTAGCGGGAGGGCCGTGGGGCAATGAGCAGTTCTTC
NA	many	TRBV7-9	TRBJ1-1	CASSPSRGWTEAFF	TGTGCCAGCAGTCCAAGCCGGGGATGGACTGAAGCTTTCTTT
TRBD2	many	TRBV4-3	TRBJ2-3	CASSPGTSGSDTQYF	TGCGCCAGCAGCCCGGGGACTAGCGGGAGTGATACGCAGTATTTT
NA	NA	TRBV5-3	TRBJ1-2	CASSPCVWAQNYGYTF	TGTGCCAGCAGCCCCTGCGTCTGGGCGCAAAACTATGGCTACACCTTC
NA	NA	TRBV21-1	TRBJ2-7	CASSPAGRMIREVGF	TGTGCCAGCAGCCCGGCGGGCAGGATGATTCGGGAGGTGGGCTTC
TRBD2	NA	TRBV12-3/TRBV12-4	TRBJ2-5	CASSSRGDKETQYF	TGTGCCAGCAGTTCGCGGGGGGACAAAGAGACCCAGTACTTC
NA	NA	TRBV6-6	TRBJ2-5	CASNPGPSLQETQYF	TGTGCCAGCAACCCGGGCCCCTCCCTACAAGAGACCCAGTACTTC
NA	many	TRBV29-1	TRBJ2-3	CSVGPTDAQYF	TGCAGCGTAGGACCAACAGATGCGCAGTATTTT
NA	few	TRBV20-1	TRBJ2-2	CSARTANTGELFF	TGCAGTGCAAGGACAGCGAACACCGGGGAGCTGTTTTTT
NA	many	TRBV20-1	TRBJ2-7	CSAANSRESYEQYF	TGCAGTGCCGCGAACAGCAGGGAGTCCTACGAGCAGTACTTC
TRBD2	NA	TRBV28	TRBJ2-5	CARSRDYRQAPPYF	TGTGCCCGCAGCCGGGACTACCGCCAAGCGCCCCCGTACTTC
NA	NA	TRBV1	TRBJ2-2	CTSSQARGCTGELFF	TGCACCAGCAGCCAGGCCAGAGGGTGTACCGGGGAGCTGTTTTTT
NA	NA	TRBV5-1	TRBJ2-7	CASSPGGATSYEQYF	TGCGCCAGCAGCCCTGGGGGGGCTACATCCTACGAGCAGTACTTC
TRBD2	NA	TRBV19	TRBJ2-5	CASSMIGGGLRRETQYF	TGTGCCAGTAGTATGATCGGCGGGGGGCTCCGAAGGGAGACCCAGTACTTC
TRBD2	many	TRBV3-1	TRBJ2-3	CASSQGSSGGTYTQYF	TGTGCCAGCAGCCAAGGTAGTAGCGGGGGGACGTATACGCAGTATTTT
NA	few	TRBV28	TRBJ1-5	CASSLISNQPQHF	TGTGCCAGCAGTTTAATTAGCAATCAGCCCCAGCATTTT
TRBD1	many	TRBV30	TRBJ2-5	CAWGDREETQYF	TGTGCCTGGGGGGACAGAGAAGAGACCCAGTACTTC
TRBD1	many	TRBV29-1	TRBJ2-7	CSVGRMGQGEQYF	TGCAGCGTTGGACGAATGGGACAGGGTGAGCAGTACTTC
NA	many	TRBV5-5	TRBJ2-7	CASSFEVNNAYEQYF	TGTGCCAGCAGCTTTGAGGTAAACAATGCCTACGAGCAGTACTTC
NA	NA	TRBV9	TRBJ2-7	CASSGRGLRDEQYF	TGTGCCAGCAGCGGTCGGGGACTGCGCGACGAGCAGTACTTC
TRBD1	NA	TRBV5-6	TRBJ2-3	CASSKDRGETDTQYF	TGTGCCAGCAGCAAGGACAGGGGGGAAACAGATACGCAGTATTTT
NA	few	TRBV7-9	TRBJ2-1	CASSPGAGNEQFF	TGTGCCAGCAGCCCGGGGGCCGGGAATGAGCAGTTCTTC
NA	many	TRBV7-8	TRBJ2-1	CASSPGRTTEQFF	TGTGCCAGCAGCCCCGGAAGAACAACTGAGCAGTTCTTC
NA	few	TRBV11-3	TRBJ1-5	CASSDVDRGQPQHF	TGTGCCAGCAGCGACGTAGACAGAGGTCAGCCCCAGCATTTT
NA	few	TRBV6-6	TRBJ2-3	CASSYSGLLWAPSADTQYF	TGTGCCAGCAGTTATTCGGGCCTTTTGTGGGCCCCGAGCGCAGATACGCAGTATTTT
NA	NA	TRBV11-2	TRBJ1-3	CASSLDLGLYGNTIYF	TGTGCCAGCAGCTTAGATTTGGGATTATATGGAAACACCATATATTTT
NA	few	TRBV5-5	TRBJ1-2	CASSSEPTGTNYGYTF	TGTGCCAGCAGCTCGGAACCCACAGGGACTAACTATGGCTACACCTTC
NA	many	TRBV7-7	TRBJ2-5	CASSLYAGRAEETQYF	TGTGCCAGCAGCTTATATGCAGGCAGGGCCGAAGAGACCCAGTACTTC
NA	NA	TRBV20-1	TRBJ2-1	CSARDPPSSYNEQFF	TGCAGTGCTAGGGACCCCCCGAGCTCCTACAATGAGCAGTTCTTC
NA	many	TRBV15	TRBJ2-5	CATSRLIRGETQYF	TGTGCCACCAGCAGATTGATCAGAGGAGAGACCCAGTACTTC
NA	few	TRBV12-5	TRBJ2-3	CASGSLRTDTQYF	TGTGCTAGTGGTTCCCTGCGCACAGATACGCAGTATTTT
TRBD2	many	TRBV12-3/TRBV12-4	TRBJ2-1	CASSFPLAGRFF	TGTGCCAGCAGTTTCCCACTAGCGGGACGTTTCTTC
NA	few	TRBV9	TRBJ2-1	CASSSSGTEQFF	TGTGCCAGCAGCAGTAGCGGAACTGAGCAGTTCTTC
NA	NA	TRBV20-1	TRBJ2-2	CSAAIAEGATEELFF	TGCAGTGCTGCAATAGCGGAGGGAGCCACCGAGGAGCTGTTTTTT
NA	NA	TRBV7-2	TRBJ2-3	CASSSSPAFGDTQYF	TGTGCCAGCAGCTCCAGTCCCGCCTTCGGAGATACGCAGTATTTT
NA	few	TRBV6-2/TRBV6-3	TRBJ2-5	CASRQSETQYF	TGTGCCAGCAGACAGTCGGAGACCCAGTACTTC
NA	few	TRBV19	TRBJ2-7	CASSIQGTYEQYF	TGTGCCAGTAGTATACAGGGAACCTACGAGCAGTACTTC
NA	NA	TRBV7-6	TRBJ2-7	CASSASDVQYF	TGTGCCAGCAGCGCCTCAGACGTGCAGTACTTC
NA	few	TRBV6-5	TRBJ2-3	CASRKNRESSTDPQYF	TGTGCCAGCAGAAAAAACAGGGAATCTAGCACAGATCCGCAGTATTTT
NA	many	TRBV12-3/TRBV12-4	TRBJ2-3	CASSYLKGPSTDTQYF	TGTGCCAGCAGCTATCTAAAAGGACCGAGCACAGATACGCAGTATTTT
TRBD1	few	TRBV27	TRBJ1-2	CASRDRGLGYTF	TGTGCCAGCAGGGACAGGGGGCTTGGCTACACCTTC
NA	few	TRBV19	TRBJ1-5	CASSGPTGLYSNQPQHF	TGTGCCAGTAGCGGACCCACGGGGCTATATAGCAATCAGCCCCAGCATTTT
NA	NA	TRBV23-1	TRBJ1-5	CASSQSKFNQPQHF	TGCGCCAGCAGTCAGTCAAAGTTCAATCAGCCCCAGCATTTT
TRBD1	many	TRBV12-3/TRBV12-4	TRBJ1-1	CASSSTGGPLAEAFF	TGTGCCAGCAGTTCTACAGGGGGCCCACTCGCTGAAGCTTTCTTT
TRBD1	many	TRBV7-6	TRBJ2-7	CASSPGQDTYEQYF	TGTGCCAGCAGCCCGGGACAGGATACCTACGAGCAGTACTTC
NA	NA	TRBV9	TRBJ2-3	CASSARGPSVDTQYF	TGTGCCAGCAGCGCCCGGGGCCCGAGTGTAGATACGCAGTATTTT
NA	many	TRBV3-1	TRBJ2-4	CASSQDMVRENIQYF	TGTGCCAGCAGCCAAGATATGGTGCGCGAAAACATTCAGTACTTC
TRBD1	NA	TRBV10-1	TRBJ2-3	CASSDARGLDTQYF	TGCGCCAGCAGTGATGCCAGGGGGTTAGATACGCAGTATTTT
TRBD2	NA	TRBV20-1	TRBJ2-3	CSAKPPRLAGTDTQYF	TGCAGTGCTAAACCTCCTAGACTAGCGGGAACAGATACGCAGTATTTT
NA	many	TRBV6-1	TRBJ1-4	CASSDGLPRGKLFF	TGTGCCAGCAGTGACGGTCTGCCCCGGGGAAAACTGTTTTTT
TRBD1	NA	TRBV6-2/TRBV6-3	TRBJ2-7	CASNRGYNSYEQYF	TGTGCCAGCAACAGGGGGTACAATTCCTACGAGCAGTACTTC